These 30 T cell receptor beta chains were all obtained from the same sample, sequenced in a study of Ad26.COV2.S vaccination and SARS-CoV-2 variants. The data were produced by immunoSEQ multiplex PCR, yet TCRdb's version contains in-frame clones alone and is incomplete. In the table there are about 350,000 clones, just over 90% of which are singletons. Here the sequenced sample was peripheral blood, taken after recovery from COVID-19. The origin of the receptors is a human donor who had recovered from COVID-19.

The chain has TRBV9 and TRBJ2-7, with unresolved D. The CDR3 covers 14 residues. The V gene's germline CDR1 is SGDLS and CDR2 YYNGEE. V lost 0 bases, J lost 2 bases, and 9 bases lay in between. In DNA form, the CDR3 reads TGTGCCAGCAGCGTAGCTCCCGGAGCCTACGAGCAGTACTTC. It translates to CASSVAPGAYEQYF.

V and J are TRBV11-2 and TRBJ1-2, with D unresolved. This CDR3 comprises 16 residues. With 5 bases removed from V and 1 base from J, the gap between germline ends came to 17 bases. Germline loops: CDR1 SGHAT, CDR2 FQNNGV. This CDR3 reads CASSPATEYYNYGYTF. In DNA, the CDR3 is TGTGCCAGCAGCCCGGCCACAGAGTATTATAACTATGGCTACACCTTC.

The chain uses TRBV4-3 and TRBJ2-3; D uncertain. Trimming shortened V by 1 base and J by 2 bases, and 13 bases separated the two germline ends. CDR3 length: 16 amino acids. Germline CDR1 LGHNA, CDR2 YSLEER. The CDR3 region has the DNA TGCGCCAGCAGCCAAGCGGCTGTTGGGGACACAGATACGCAGTATTTT. This gives the protein CASSQAAVGDTDTQYF.

This chain joins TRBV5-1 and TRBJ2-5, with D uncertain. The CDR3 sequence is 14 residues long. Germline V gene lookup returns CDR1 SGHRS and CDR2 YFSETQ. The ends were cut back, 7 bases at V and 5 bases at J, with 18 bases in the middle. The CDR3 reads CASRLPGPYETQYF. DNA for the CDR3: TGCGCCAGCCGGCTCCCCGGACCCTACGAGACCCAGTACTTC.

The chain is built from TRBV10-3 and TRBJ2-7; 7 bases agree with TRBD1. Trimming took 6 bases from V and 5 from J; bases not matched to a gene: 10. Germline V gene lookup returns CDR1 ENHRY and CDR2 SYGVKD. This CDR3 has 14 amino acids. CDR3 residues: CAIRAGTVKDEQYF. The CDR3 region has the DNA TGTGCCATCAGGGCCGGGACAGTTAAAGACGAGCAGTACTTC.

The rearrangement joins TRBV3-1 (or the pseudogene TRBV3-2) to TRBJ1-1; 7 positions match TRBD1. The CDR3 has 13 residues. Looked up from germline, CDR1 is LGHDT and CDR2 is YNNKEL (reference sequence). Trimming took 5 bases from V and 8 from J; bases not matched to a gene: 8. Here the CDR3 DNA reads TGTGCCAGCAGCGAGACAGGGTGGGCGGAAGCTTTCTTT. It yields the protein CASSETGWAEAFF.

As regards this clone: Other nucleotide sequences from this sample produce the same CDR3. V gene TRBV7-9 combines with J gene TRBJ2-5; D is unresolved. Trimming removed 0 bases at V and 2 bases at J, with 4 bases between. CDR1 SEHNR and CDR2 FQNEAQ come from the germline V gene (reference sequence). The CDR3 contains 13 residues. The CDR3 nucleotides are TGTGCCAGCAGCTTAGCGCGTCAAGAGACCCAGTACTTC. Translation: CASSLARQETQYF.

This chain links TRBV6-5 with TRBJ1-6, with a weak D call TRBD1 (6 bases). Germline V gene sequence: CDR1 MNHEY, CDR2 SVGAGI. The CDR3 consists of 14 residues. Trimming pared 4 bases from V and 7 bases from J, leaving 11 bases between. Here the CDR3 reads CASSSWTENSPLHF. Written as DNA, the CDR3 is TGTGCCAGCAGTTCGTGGACAGAAAATTCACCCCTCCACTTT.

The chain combines TRBV7-9 with TRBJ2-2; a weak D match, TRBD2 (5 bases). The CDR3 consists of 13 residues. The V gene lost 5 bases and the J gene lost 6 bases, with 10 bases spanning the gap. Per germline, CDR1 SEHNR and CDR2 FQNEAQ (reference sequence). The CDR3: CASSPPGSGELFF. The CDR3 DNA follows: TGTGCCAGCAGCCCTCCGGGGTCCGGGGAGCTGTTTTTT.

V and J are TRBV18 and TRBJ1-4, with D perhaps TRBD1 (6 bases). This CDR3 is built from 14 residues. Deletions cut 2 bases from V and 7 bases from J, with 11 bases between. Germline CDR1 KGHSH, CDR2 LQKENI. The CDR3: CASSPMTGSEKLFF. DNA for the CDR3: TGTGCCAGCTCACCAATGACAGGAAGTGAAAAACTGTTTTTT.

V usage is TRBV10-3 and J usage is TRBJ2-6, with 7 bases identical to TRBD2. The germline gives CDR1 ENHRY, CDR2 SYGVKD. The CDR3 has 15 residues. The V segment lost 11 bases and the J segment 6 bases; nucleotides outside the gene matches: 13. This CDR3 is CAVWGGTDEANVLTF. CDR3 in DNA: TGTGCCGTGTGGGGGGGAACCGATGAGGCCAACGTCCTGACTTTC.

The gene calls are TRBV5-8 and TRBJ2-1, with 8 bases fitting TRBD2. V gave up 0 bases and J gave up 4 bases; unmatched junction bases: 9. Germline loops: CDR1 SGHTS, CDR2 YDEGEE. This CDR3 spans 17 amino acids. This chain's CDR3 is CASSLGVNSGGYNEQFF. In DNA form, the CDR3 reads TGTGCCAGCAGCTTGGGCGTGAACAGCGGGGGTTACAATGAGCAGTTCTTC. Filled out from reference TRBV5-8 and TRBJ2-1, the complete variable domain reads EAGVTQSPTHLIKTRGQQATLRCSPISGHTSVYWYQQALGLGLQFLLWYDEGEERNRGNFPPRFSGRQFPNYSSELNVNALELEDSALYLCASSLGVNSGGYNEQFFGPGTRLTVL.

The J gene is TRBJ1-5, the V gene TRBV7-9; no definite D call. V lost 0 bases and J 8 bases, leaving 5 bases between the germline ends. Per germline, CDR1 SEHNR and CDR2 FQNEAQ (reference sequence). The CDR3 loop spans 12 amino acids. The CDR3 region is CASSLAGEPQHF. DNA for the CDR3: TGTGCCAGCAGCTTAGCTGGCGAGCCCCAGCATTTT.

The chain combines TRBV7-9 with TRBJ1-4, with 9 bases fitting TRBD1. Germline trimming cut 5 bases from V and 6 bases from J; bases unmatched to any gene: 4. There are 14 residues in the CDR3. Looked up from germline, CDR1 is SEHNR and CDR2 is FQNEAQ (reference sequence). The CDR3 reads CASSPWTGDEKLFF. In DNA form, the CDR3 reads TGTGCCAGCAGCCCATGGACAGGGGATGAAAAACTGTTTTTT.

This chain uses TRBV5-1 with TRBJ2-7, with a tentative D call TRBD1 (6 bases). This CDR3 spans 12 amino acids. The V gene's germline CDR1 is SGHRS and CDR2 YFSETQ. V was trimmed by 1 base and J by 7 bases, leaving 9 bases between them. CDR3 loop: CASSLTGQEQYF. The CDR3 DNA reads as TGCGCCAGCAGCTTGACAGGGCAGGAGCAGTACTTC.

The CDR3 spells CASSAMDTQYF. The CDR3, as DNA: TGTGCCAGCAGCGCAATGGATACGCAGTATTTT. The chain employs TRBV9 and TRBJ2-3, with D hard to call. Looked up from germline, CDR1 is SGDLS and CDR2 is YYNGEE. The CDR3 sequence is 11 residues long. With 3 bases removed from V and 6 bases from J, the gap between germline ends came to 5 bases.

The V call is TRBV3-1 (or the pseudogene TRBV3-2), the J call TRBJ2-5; 10 bases align to TRBD2. With V trimmed by 4 bases and J by 7 bases, 15 bases remained unmatched. This CDR3 spans 17 amino acids. Looked up from germline, CDR1 is LGHDT and CDR2 is YNNKEL (reference sequence). The CDR3 DNA reads as TGTGCCAGCAGCCCGCATCCGACTAGCGGGTGGGGGGGGACCCAGTACTTC. It yields the protein CASSPHPTSGWGGTQYF.

V is TRBV19 and J is TRBJ1-5; the D is unclear. Trimming cost V 7 bases and J 5 bases, with 9 bases left between them. Germline CDR1 LNHDA, CDR2 SQIVND (reference sequence). CDR3 length equals 12 residues. CDR3: CASTSGYQPQHF. The CDR3 DNA is TGTGCCAGTACATCGGGATATCAGCCCCAGCATTTT.

The gene calls are TRBV7-2 and TRBJ1-5, with D possibly TRBD1 on 6 matching bases. The CDR3 extends over 13 amino acids. Trimming removed 3 bases at V and 6 bases at J, with 9 bases between. Germline V gives CDR1 SGHTA, CDR2 FQGNSA. The CDR3 loop is CASSLDRGQPQHF. The CDR3 coding sequence is TGTGCCAGCAGCTTGGACAGAGGTCAGCCCCAGCATTTT.

The count of this clone is one. The chain combines TRBV20-1 with TRBJ1-2; D is unclear. CDR1 and CDR2 (germline): DFQATT, SNEGSKA (reference sequence). The V gene lost 3 bases and the J gene lost 6 bases, with 5 bases spanning the gap. The length of the CDR3 is 10 residues. CDR3: CSARRDGYTF. For the CDR3, the DNA is TGCAGTGCTAGGAGAGATGGCTACACCTTC.

The chain is built from TRBV27 and TRBJ1-5; a weak D match, TRBD1 (5 bases). Germline values: CDR1 MNHEY, CDR2 SMNVEV (reference sequence). CDR3 length equals 16 residues. V lost 6 bases and J 2 bases, leaving 17 bases between the germline ends. CDR3: CASRTYGAGRNQPQHF. CDR3 DNA sequence: TGTGCCAGCAGAACATATGGGGCAGGGCGCAATCAGCCCCAGCATTTT.

This clone occurred a few times. The chain employs TRBV7-2 and TRBJ2-1, with 7 bases aligning to TRBD2. Germline trimming cut 0 bases from V and 8 bases from J; bases unmatched to any gene: 4. CDR1 is SGHTA and CDR2 is FQGNSA in the germline V gene. The CDR3 length is 14 residues. CDR3 amino acids: CASSLARTRDEQFF. CDR3 coding DNA: TGTGCCAGCAGCTTAGCCCGGACTAGGGATGAGCAGTTCTTC.

This clone was counted a single time. The J gene is TRBJ2-7, the V gene TRBV5-8, with D perhaps being TRBD1 or TRBD2 (6 bases each). CDR1 SGHTS and CDR2 YDEGEE come from the germline V gene. The length of the CDR3 is 15 residues. V was clipped by 1 base and J by 0 bases, with 11 bases between them. The CDR3 spells CASSLRGQSSYEQYF. Here the CDR3 DNA reads TGTGCCAGCAGCTTGCGGGGGCAGAGCTCCTACGAGCAGTACTTC.

The genes are TRBV12-5 and TRBJ2-7; no firm D call. The CDR3 is made up of 13 amino acids. In germline, CDR1 is LGHNT, CDR2 FRNRAP. Between the trimmed V and J ends, which lost 2 bases and 3 bases, there was a span of 8 bases. The CDR3: CASGLPADYEQYF. CDR3 sequence (DNA): TGTGCTAGTGGTTTGCCTGCTGACTACGAGCAGTACTTC.

This chain uses TRBV27 with TRBJ1-1; TRBD1 matches at 9 bases. CDR3 length equals 16 residues. Germline V gene sequence: CDR1 MNHEY, CDR2 SMNVEV (reference sequence). V dropped 0 bases and J dropped 3; count of bases not matched to a gene: 5. The CDR3 sequence is CASSLSPTGGYTEAFF. As DNA, the CDR3 is TGTGCCAGCAGTTTATCCCCGACAGGGGGGTACACTGAAGCTTTCTTT.

This chain links TRBV6-2 or TRBV6-3 with TRBJ2-7; 9 bases agree with TRBD1. This CDR3 has 14 amino acids. Germline V CDR1 and CDR2: MNHEY, SVGEGT. V trimming: 6 bases; J trimming: 2 bases; junction bases outside the gene matches: 5. This CDR3 reads CASSRDRAPYEQYF. In DNA, the CDR3 is TGTGCCAGCAGCCGGGACAGGGCCCCCTACGAGCAGTACTTC.

This clone was seen a few times. Other DNA sequences within the sample encode an identical CDR3. The rearrangement uses TRBV19 and TRBJ1-2, with D possibly being TRBD1 (5 bases). Germline-derived CDR1 and CDR2 are LNHDA and SQIVND (reference sequence). The V gene lost 5 bases and the J gene lost 7 bases, with 5 bases spanning the gap. There are 10 residues in the CDR3. The CDR3 sequence is CASSGGGYTF. The DNA for the CDR3 is TGTGCCAGTAGTGGGGGTGGCTACACCTTC. Combining the CDR3 with reference TRBV19 and TRBJ1-2 gives the whole variable domain DGGITQSPKYLFRKEGQNVTLSCEQNLNHDAMYWYRQDPGQGLRLIYYSQIVNDFQKGDIAEGYSVSREKKESFPLTVTSAQKNPTAFYLCASSGGGYTFGSGTRLTVV.

The J gene is TRBJ1-4, the V gene TRBV3-1 (or the pseudogene TRBV3-2), with D hard to call. Trimming removed 0 bases at V and 6 bases at J, with 8 bases between. Per the germline V gene, CDR1 is LGHDT and CDR2 is YNNKEL (reference sequence). The CDR3 length is 14 residues. This CDR3 is CASSQDREYEKLFF. For the CDR3, the DNA is TGTGCCAGCAGCCAAGATAGGGAGTATGAAAAACTGTTTTTT.

V is TRBV11-3 and J is TRBJ2-7; possible D gene TRBD2, 5 bases. V was cut by 5 bases and J by 6 bases, with 14 bases left in between. Germline values: CDR1 SGHNT, CDR2 YENEEA. The CDR3 has 13 residues. In DNA form, the CDR3 reads TGTGCCAGCAGCGGCGAGACGGGGTCCGAGCAGTACTTC. It encodes CASSGETGSEQYF.

The V and J genes are TRBV11-1 and TRBJ2-5; tentative D call: TRBD1 (6 bases). V was pared by 3 bases and J by 5 bases, with 13 bases between. Germline CDR1 SGHAT, CDR2 FQDESV (reference sequence). CDR3 length equals 14 residues. CDR3 sequence (DNA): TGTGCCAGCAGCTTCGGGACAAACTACGAGACCCAGTACTTC. Amino acid sequence: CASSFGTNYETQYF.